This T cell receptor beta chain was recorded in a study of cytomegalovirus exposure and HLA in healthy donors. Across the whole study: Inside one of the first data releases sat about 85 million unique TCRs taken from HLA-typed donors. General observations from the study: Segments of the TCR beta V type were, in most cases, productive about 87% or about 30% of the time in an earlier analysis. A later analysis linked a missense variant in DCLRE1C to the trimming of TCR beta V and J genes.

As to this clone: Its antigen remains unknown.

Germline CDR1 reads SGHRS; CDR2 reads YFSETQ. This CDR3 contains 15 residues. Trimming pared 0 bases from V and 0 bases from J, leaving 7 bases between. Amplification used 60 Vbeta primers and 13 Jbeta primers. The data were produced by immunoSEQ multiplex PCR, yet TCRdb's version contains in-frame clones alone and is incomplete. The profile shows about 160,000 clones, around 74% of them singletons. This chain links TRBV5-1 with TRBJ1-5; D not resolved. The material sequenced was PBMCs. This TCR came from a female donor in good health and CMV-seronegative. The CDR3 sequence: CASSLAGDSNQPQHF. The CDR3 coding sequence is TGCGCCAGCAGCTTGGCCGGGGATAGCAATCAGCCCCAGCATTTT.